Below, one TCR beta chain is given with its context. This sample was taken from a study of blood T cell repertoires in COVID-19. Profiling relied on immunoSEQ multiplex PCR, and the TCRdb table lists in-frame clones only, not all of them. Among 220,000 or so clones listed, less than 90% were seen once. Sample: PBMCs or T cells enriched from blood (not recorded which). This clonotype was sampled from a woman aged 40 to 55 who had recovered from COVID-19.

The CDR3 is CAWRIASQETQYF. CDR3 coding DNA: TGTGCCTGGAGAATTGCCAGCCAAGAGACCCAGTACTTC. The chain has TRBV30 and TRBJ2-5, with D uncertain. Trimming shortened V by 3 bases and J by 1 base, and 9 bases separated the two germline ends. This CDR3 region has 13 residues. Looked up from germline, CDR1 is GTSNPN and CDR2 is SVGIG (reference sequence).